The T cell receptor (beta chain) under discussion was sequenced for a study of T cell repertoires in cytomegalovirus infection. CDR3 length: 14 amino acids. Germline V gene sequence: CDR1 MNHNS, CDR2 SASEGT. Trimming took 6 bases from V and 5 from J, leaving 15 bases between them. TCRdb reprocessed the reads via MiXCR and lists one record per CDR3 protein. The sample carries approximately 730,000 distinct CDR3 sequences, about 30% recorded once. On this clonotype itself: Its antigen remains unidentified.

This sequence originates from a human donor in good health (CMV status not recorded). Some clones in this sample may be carry-over from other donors' samples. V usage is TRBV6-1 and J usage is TRBJ2-3; no reliable D call. The sample consisted of cultured PBMCs, taken from culture after CMV antigen stimulation. CDR3 residues: CASRSGSTIDTQYF. CDR3 DNA sequence: TGTGCCAGCAGATCCGGGTCCACAATAGATACGCAGTATTTT.